The 19 T cell receptor beta chains below were found in one sample sequenced in a study of blood T cell repertoires in COVID-19. The protocol was immunoSEQ multiplex PCR, while the TCRdb copy is restricted to in-frame clones and leaves out a portion. Among about 160,000 clones, around three quarters were seen once, and the ten largest hold 7% to 10%. Input material: peripheral blood. The receptors come from a man aged 60 to 69 with acute or convalescent COVID-19.

The V and J genes are TRBV27 and TRBJ2-7; 8 nucleotides align to TRBD1. V lost 2 bases, J lost 2 bases, and 2 bases stayed unmatched. Germline V CDR1 and CDR2: MNHEY, SMNVEV (reference sequence). The CDR3 has 14 residues. For the CDR3, the DNA is TGTGCCAGCAGTTTAGCAGGGGGCACCTACGAGCAGTACTTC. Translation gives CASSLAGGTYEQYF.

This clone came up many times. V is TRBV6-5 and J is TRBJ2-7, with 8 bases that match TRBD1. V lost 7 bases and J lost 6; bases outside the gene matches: 11. Germline CDR1 is MNHEY and CDR2 is SVGAGI. This CDR3 has 14 amino acids. In DNA form, the CDR3 reads TGTGCCAGCAACACGCAGGGGGCAAGGGGCGAGCAGTACTTC. This sequence encodes CASNTQGARGEQYF.

The genes are TRBV7-9 and TRBJ1-6, with D possibly matching TRBD1 (5 bases). With 7 bases removed from V and 7 bases from J, the gap between germline ends came to 14 bases. Germline-derived CDR1 and CDR2 are SEHNR and FQNEAQ (reference sequence). CDR3 length equals 14 residues. CDR3 DNA sequence: TGTGCCAGCATCAAAGACAGCCTGAATTCACCCCTCCACTTT. Amino acids: CASIKDSLNSPLHF.

This chain uses TRBV28 with TRBJ1-5, with 10 bases lining up with TRBD1. The germline V gene encodes CDR1 MDHEN and CDR2 SYDVKM. CDR3 size: 16 residues. Trimming cost V 7 bases and J 6 bases; bases outside gene matches: 12. CDR3 sequence (DNA): TGTGCCAGCATCCCCCCTGGGACAGGGGTTTTTCAGCCCCAGCATTTT. Amino acid sequence: CASIPPGTGVFQPQHF.

The V call is TRBV5-1, the J call TRBJ2-3; maybe TRBD1 (6 bases). Germline CDR1 and CDR2: SGHRS and YFSETQ. The CDR3 spans 14 residues. V was trimmed by 0 bases and J by 4 bases, leaving 9 bases between them. The CDR3: CASSLGRGSDTQYF. CDR3 coding DNA: TGCGCCAGCAGCTTGGGCAGGGGTTCAGATACGCAGTATTTT.

V gene TRBV9 combines with J gene TRBJ1-1; no clear D gene. CDR1 SGDLS and CDR2 YYNGEE come from the germline V gene. This CDR3 has 13 amino acids. V was clipped by 3 bases and J by 0 bases, with 6 bases between them. CDR3 in DNA: TGTGCCAGCAGCGCTCAGTTGAACACTGAAGCTTTCTTT. Translated: CASSAQLNTEAFF.

CDR3 nucleotide sequence: TGTGCCAGCAGCTTATACGACAGGGGGCGCGAGCAGTACTTC. Its protein is CASSLYDRGREQYF. The chain couples TRBV7-2 to TRBJ2-7; TRBD1 matches at 10 bases. Germline V gene data show CDR1 as SGHTA and CDR2 as FQGNSA. The ends lost 2 bases at V and 6 bases at J; junction bases unmatched: 4. This CDR3 comprises 14 residues.

CDR3 region: CATSRDMIGENTEAFF. In DNA form, the CDR3 reads TGTGCCACCAGCAGAGACATGATAGGGGAGAACACTGAAGCTTTCTTT. The J gene is TRBJ1-1, the V gene TRBV15, with a weak D call TRBD1 (5 bases). This CDR3 has 16 amino acids. Germline assignment: CDR1 LNHNV and CDR2 YYDKDF (reference sequence). V lost 0 bases and J 1 base, leaving 12 bases between the germline ends. The variable domain in full, with the rest retrieved from reference TRBV15 and TRBJ1-1, is DAMVIQNPRYQVTQFGKPVTLSCSQTLNHNVMYWYQQKSSQAPKLLFHYYDKDFNNEADTPDNFQSRRPNTSFCFLDIRSPGLGDTAMYLCATSRDMIGENTEAFFGQGTRLTVV.

This clone was detected once. The same CDR3 can be traced to other DNA sequences in this sample. V usage is TRBV7-2 and J usage is TRBJ1-1; no clear D. V lost 5 bases and J 3 bases, leaving 10 bases between the germline ends. From germline, CDR1 is SGHTA and CDR2 FQGNSA. This CDR3 has 13 amino acids. Here the CDR3 reads CASSRKRDTEAFF. CDR3 DNA sequence: TGTGCCAGCAGCCGTAAGAGGGACACTGAAGCTTTCTTT.

V gene TRBV5-6 combines with J gene TRBJ2-1; perhaps TRBD1 as D (6 bases). Per the germline V gene, CDR1 is SGHDT and CDR2 is YYEEEE. V gave up 7 bases and J gave up 0 bases, with 11 bases separating them. CDR3 size: 14 residues. This chain's CDR3 is CASQQGSSYNEQFF. In DNA, the CDR3 is TGTGCCAGCCAGCAGGGGAGCTCCTACAATGAGCAGTTCTTC.

This chain links TRBV10-2 with TRBJ2-3; TRBD2 agrees at 11 bases. V was pared by 2 bases and J by 5 bases, with 0 bases of the junction left unmatched. Germline V gives CDR1 WSHSY, CDR2 SAAADI. The CDR3 extends over 14 amino acids. CDR3 region: CASSELAGGDTQYF. CDR3 sequence (DNA): TGCGCCAGCAGTGAGCTAGCGGGGGGAGATACGCAGTATTTT.

The chain joins TRBV7-8 to TRBJ2-7, with TRBD1 matching 7 bases. Trimming removed 2 bases from V and 3 bases from J; junction bases left unmatched: 13. In germline, CDR1 is SGHVS, CDR2 FQNEAQ. The CDR3 is 17 amino acids. CDR3 coding DNA: TGTGCCAGCAGCTTATCGGCTGGCAGGGGGTATAACTACGAGCAGTACTTC. Translated, it gives CASSLSAGRGYNYEQYF.

This chain links TRBV10-2 with TRBJ1-1; 8 nucleotides line up with TRBD1. V shed 0 bases, J shed 6 bases, and the junction held 9 bases outside the gene matches. CDR1 and CDR2 from the germline V gene are WSHSY and SAAADI. CDR3 size: 16 residues. For the CDR3, the DNA is TGCGCCAGCAGTGAGTCCGGACAGGGAACGATCGCTGAAGCTTTCTTT. It codes for CASSESGQGTIAEAFF.

J is TRBJ1-1 and V is TRBV7-3; possibly TRBD1 for D (6 bases). V was pared by 1 base and J by 7 bases, with 16 bases between. Germline V gives CDR1 SGHTA, CDR2 FQGTGA. There are 15 residues in the CDR3. CDR3 coding DNA: TGTGCCAGCAGCTTAAGGGGCAGGGGAGAAGGTGAAGCTTTCTTT. Its protein is CASSLRGRGEGEAFF.

J is TRBJ1-1 and V is TRBV3-1 (or the pseudogene TRBV3-2), with unresolved D. In germline, CDR1 is LGHDT, CDR2 YNNKEL (reference sequence). The germline V and J ends were trimmed by 7 bases and 1 base, with 7 bases remaining between them. This CDR3 is 12 amino acids long. The CDR3 DNA follows: TGTGCCAGCACCCCCGGGAACACTGAAGCTTTCTTT. It translates to CASTPGNTEAFF.

The genes are TRBV9 and TRBJ1-6; TRBD1 matches at 7 bases. Germline CDR1 reads SGDLS; CDR2 reads YYNGEE. The length of the CDR3 is 15 residues. After removal of 0 bases from V and 6 bases from J, the junction contained 3 bases not matched to a gene. CDR3: CASSVGDRLNSPLHF. The DNA of the CDR3 is TGTGCCAGCAGCGTAGGGGACAGACTTAATTCACCCCTCCACTTT.

The CDR3 DNA is TGTGCCAGCAGCCCATCGGGGGCGCAGCGGGGGGGCCAAGAGACCCAGTACTTC. Its translation: CASSPSGAQRGGQETQYF. This sequence joins TRBV7-3 and TRBJ2-5, with 10 bases lining up with TRBD2. Losses at the gene ends were 5 bases for V and 1 base for J; bases not matched to a gene: 13. Germline-derived CDR1 and CDR2 are SGHTA and FQGTGA. The CDR3 sequence is 18 residues long.

V gene TRBV4-1 combines with J gene TRBJ2-7; TRBD1 might be the D (6 bases). Trimming left V 5 bases short and J 5 bases short, with 16 bases between. Germline-derived CDR1 and CDR2 are MGHRA and YSYEKL. This CDR3 region has 14 residues. In DNA form, the CDR3 reads TGCGCCAGCAGCAGACAGGTCCGTGGGGACGAGCAGTACTTC. Translating it yields CASSRQVRGDEQYF.

This clone appeared a single time. The chain couples TRBV11-2 to TRBJ1-1, with 10 positions matching TRBD1. With V trimmed by 4 bases and J by 4 bases, 6 bases remained unmatched. The CDR3 consists of 15 residues. Germline V gene data show CDR1 as SGHAT and CDR2 as FQNNGV. CDR3 region: CASSSGTGDITEAFF. In nucleotides, the CDR3 is TGTGCCAGCAGCTCCGGGACAGGGGATATCACTGAAGCTTTCTTT.